These 10 T cell receptor beta chains came from one sample sequenced in a study of tissue T cells after allogeneic stem cell transplantation. Specified time point: mouse harvest day 14 after allogeneic transplant. Mouse grafts combined 10^7 T-cell-depleted bone marrow cells with 10^6 splenic CD5+ T cells. TCRdb's copy holds only in-frame clones and misses some; the assay was immunoSEQ multiplex PCR. The sample consists of under 3,500 clones, around half of them appearing once. The specimen sequenced was gut tissue. The source of these receptors is a female BALB/c mouse given C57BL/6 T cells with graft-versus-host disease after an allogeneic hematopoietic cell transplant.

This clone has just one count. Here the gene names and germline are mouse. The read terminates 1 residue before the CDR3 end, so the remaining end is supplied by the germline J gene. The chain has TRBV12-1 and TRBJ2-3; D uncertain. The CDR3 has 12 residues. CDR1 is SGHSN, CDR2 HYEKVE, per germline. The V end lost 0 bases, the J end lost 0 bases, and 0 bases lay between the germline ends. The CDR3 DNA, read in part, is TGTGCCAGCTCTCTCAGTGCAGAAACGCTGTAT. It codes for CASSLSAETLY. The full CDR3 reads CASSLSAETLYF.

A note on this clone: Mismatch with germline at one junction end may stem from a read error. Gene names follow the mouse nomenclature. The sequence runs out 1 residue before the end of the CDR3; the remainder is reconstructed from the germline J gene. The chain uses TRBV13-2 and TRBJ2-4; tentative D call: TRBD1 (6 bases). The CDR3 sequence is 16 residues long. The germline gives CDR1 NNHNN, CDR2 SYGAGS (reference sequence). The part of the CDR3 DNA that was read is TGTGCCAGCAGTGATCCTACAGGGTATAGTCAAAACACCTTGTAC. This codes for CASSDPTGYSQNTLY. The complete CDR3 sequence is CASSDPTGYSQNTLYF.

Details on this clone: Here the gene names and germline are mouse. The read terminates 1 residue before the CDR3 end, so the remaining end is supplied by the germline J gene. V usage is TRBV1 and J usage is TRBJ2-1; 7 bases map to TRBD1. The CDR3 is 15 residues long. Trimming cost V 3 bases and J 5 bases; bases outside gene matches: 7. The germline V gene has CDR1 NSQYPW and CDR2 LRSPGD (reference sequence). CDR3 protein: CTCSARTGRDAEQFF. Partial CDR3 DNA: TGCACCTGCAGTGCCCGGACAGGTAGGGATGCTGAGCAGTTC.

Relative to its sample, this clone is medium-sized. Any gene name here is a mouse gene name. The read falls 1 residue short of the CDR3 end, and the missing part is taken from the germline J gene. This chain uses TRBV26 with TRBJ1-2; D is possibly TRBD1 (5 bases). CDR1 is KGHPV, CDR2 FQNQEV, per germline (reference sequence). The CDR3 covers 13 residues. V lost 7 bases and J lost 4, with 13 bases in between. The CDR3 reads CASNPTVRSDYTF. The CDR3 DNA, read in part, is TGTGCCAGCAACCCGACAGTCCGCTCCGACTACACC.

By frequency in the sample, this clone is large. The genes and germline here are from mouse. The read ends 1 residue early relative to the CDR3; the germline J gene fills the gap. This sequence joins TRBV4 and TRBJ2-7, with 7 bases aligning to TRBD2. This CDR3 is 12 amino acids long. From germline, CDR1 is LGHDT and CDR2 YNNKQL (reference sequence). V shed 5 bases, J shed 4 bases, and the junction held 2 bases outside the gene matches. CDR3 amino acids: CASSPWGYEQYF. The CDR3 bases that were read are TGTGCCAGCAGCCCCTGGGGGTATGAACAGTAC.

This clone was seen only a few times. Gene names denote mouse genes. Read sequence stops 1 residue before the CDR3 end, and the germline J gene provides the missing end. The gene calls are TRBV26 and TRBJ2-7; 7 bases fit TRBD1. The CDR3 length is 15 residues. The germline V gene has CDR1 KGHPV and CDR2 FQNQEV (reference sequence). The trim removed 0 bases at V and 2 bases at J, leaving 4 bases unmatched. The sequenced CDR3 bases are TGTGCCAGCAGTCTGTCGACGACAGGGACCTATGAACAGTAC. It encodes CASSLSTTGTYEQY. The CDR3 reads in full as CASSLSTTGTYEQYF.

In this sample, this clone turned up a few times. Gene names denote mouse genes. Read data end 1 residue before the CDR3 end; the end is taken from the germline J gene. The J gene is TRBJ1-3, the V gene TRBV31; TRBD1 matches 7 bases. After removal of 0 bases from V and 3 bases from J, the junction contained 5 bases not matched to a gene. CDR1 is GKSSPN, CDR2 SITVG, per germline. The CDR3 covers 15 residues. CDR3 DNA (partial): TGTGCCTGGAGTCTGATAGGGGGCGTTGGAAATACGCTCTAT. Translating it yields CAWSLIGGVGNTLY. The CDR3 in full is CAWSLIGGVGNTLYF.

This clone was found once. Gene names refer to mouse genes. The read comes to an end 1 residue before the CDR3 does, leaving the germline J gene to fill in the end. V gene TRBV5 combines with J gene TRBJ2-3; TRBD2 matches at 7 bases. The CDR3 is 15 residues long. Germline CDR1 is LGHNA and CDR2 is YNLKQL (reference sequence). J lost 1 base, V lost 0 bases, and 1 base had no gene match. CDR3 residues: CASSQEGGGAETLYF. The part of the CDR3 DNA that was read is TGTGCCAGCAGCCAAGAGGGGGGGGGTGCAGAAACGCTGTAT.

Comment on this clone: The genes and germline here are from mouse. Read sequence stops 1 residue before the CDR3 end, and the germline J gene provides the missing end. The J gene is TRBJ1-6, the V gene TRBV16; a weak D match, TRBD1 (6 bases). TRBJ1-6 has ORF status, its function being uncertain. The germline gives CDR1 SGHSA, CDR2 FRNQAP. This CDR3 has 15 residues. V lost 0 bases and J 7 bases, leaving 10 bases between the germline ends. The CDR3 reads CASSLDGGPNSPLYF. The sequenced CDR3 bases are TGTGCAAGCAGCTTAGACGGGGGGCCGAATTCGCCCCTCTAC.

Notes on this clone: The listed genes are named as in mouse. The CDR3 end falls 1 residue outside the read, so it is completed with the germline J gene. The chain has TRBV17 and TRBJ2-2, with unresolved D. The CDR3 has 14 amino acids. The ends were cut back, 3 bases at V and 4 bases at J, with 9 bases in the middle. Germline V gene sequence: CDR1 MNHDT, CDR2 YYDKIL. The CDR3 sequence is CASSRMGSTGQLYF. The DNA read from the CDR3 is TGTGCTAGCAGTAGGATGGGAAGCACCGGGCAGCTCTAC.